This TCR beta chain originates from a study of blood T cell repertoires in COVID-19. The wider study: Collection of acute and convalescent COVID-19 samples took place in the United States, Italy and Spain.

Germline V gene lookup returns CDR1 MNHEY and CDR2 SMNVEV (reference sequence). The CDR3 extends over 15 amino acids. V was pared by 6 bases and J by 4 bases, with 16 bases between. In the original processing: Cell counts per sample came from amplifying reference gene primers. Repertoires were generated with immunoSEQ multiplex PCR, while TCRdb's copy carries only in-frame clones and drops some. V, J and clone size were drawn from that table, and D and trimming were deduced from the DNA. The sample holds 140,000 to 150,000 clones, about 80% seen once. This receptor was taken from a man aged 65-85 years who had recovered from COVID-19. The genes are TRBV27 and TRBJ1-5; D uncertain. The sequenced sample was peripheral blood. The CDR3 reads CASSLSPEQNQPQHF. CDR3 DNA: TGTGCCAGCAGCCTATCCCCTGAGCAAAATCAGCCCCAGCATTTT.